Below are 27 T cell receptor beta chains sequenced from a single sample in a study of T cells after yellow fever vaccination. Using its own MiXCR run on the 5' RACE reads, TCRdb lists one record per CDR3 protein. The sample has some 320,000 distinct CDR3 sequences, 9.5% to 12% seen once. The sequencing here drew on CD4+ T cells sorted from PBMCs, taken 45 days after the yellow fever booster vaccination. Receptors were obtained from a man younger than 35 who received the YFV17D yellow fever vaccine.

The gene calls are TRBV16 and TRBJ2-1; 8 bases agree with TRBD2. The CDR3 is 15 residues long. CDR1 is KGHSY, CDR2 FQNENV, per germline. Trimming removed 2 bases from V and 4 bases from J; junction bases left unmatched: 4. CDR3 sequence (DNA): TGTGCCAGCAGCCAAAACCGGGGGGGTTACAATGAGCAGTTCTTC. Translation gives CASSQNRGGYNEQFF.

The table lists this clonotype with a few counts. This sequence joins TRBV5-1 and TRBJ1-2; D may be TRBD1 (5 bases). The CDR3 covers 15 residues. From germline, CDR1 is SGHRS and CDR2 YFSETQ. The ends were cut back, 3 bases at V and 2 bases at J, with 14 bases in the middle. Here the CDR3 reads CASSYGAGANYGYTF. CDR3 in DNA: TGCGCCAGCAGCTACGGGGCAGGAGCCAACTATGGCTACACCTTC. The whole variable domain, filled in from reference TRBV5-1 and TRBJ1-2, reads KAGVTQTPRYLIKTRGQQVTLSCSPISGHRSVSWYQQTPGQGLQFLFEYFSETQRNKGNFPGRFSGRQFSNSRSEMNVSTLELGDSALYLCASSYGAGANYGYTFGSGTRLTVV.

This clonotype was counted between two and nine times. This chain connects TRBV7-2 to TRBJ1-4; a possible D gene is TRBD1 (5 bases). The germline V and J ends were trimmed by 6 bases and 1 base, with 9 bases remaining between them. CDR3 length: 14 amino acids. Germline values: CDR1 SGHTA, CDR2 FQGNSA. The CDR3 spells CASRPDRTNEKLFF. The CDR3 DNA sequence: TGTGCCAGCAGACCAGACAGAACTAATGAAAAACTGTTTTTT.

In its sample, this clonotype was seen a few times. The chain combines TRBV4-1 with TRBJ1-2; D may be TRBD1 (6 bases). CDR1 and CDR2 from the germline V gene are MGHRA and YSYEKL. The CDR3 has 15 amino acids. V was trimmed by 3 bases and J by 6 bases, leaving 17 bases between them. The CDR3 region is CASSQDRGLLNGYTF. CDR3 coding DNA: TGCGCCAGCAGCCAGGACAGAGGTTTGTTAAATGGCTACACCTTC.

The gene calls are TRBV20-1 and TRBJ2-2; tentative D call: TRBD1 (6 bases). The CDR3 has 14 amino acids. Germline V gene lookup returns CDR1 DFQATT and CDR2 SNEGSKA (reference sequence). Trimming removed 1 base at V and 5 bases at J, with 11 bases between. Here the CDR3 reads CSARVGRGTGELFF. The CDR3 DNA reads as TGCAGTGCTAGAGTAGGCAGGGGAACCGGGGAGCTGTTTTTT.

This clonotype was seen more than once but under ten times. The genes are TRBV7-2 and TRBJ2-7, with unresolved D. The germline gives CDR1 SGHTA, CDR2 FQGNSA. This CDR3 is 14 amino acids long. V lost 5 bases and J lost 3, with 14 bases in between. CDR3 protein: CASSPGRSSYEQYV. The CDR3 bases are TGTGCCAGCAGCCCTGGACGGAGTAGCTACGAGCAGTACGTC.

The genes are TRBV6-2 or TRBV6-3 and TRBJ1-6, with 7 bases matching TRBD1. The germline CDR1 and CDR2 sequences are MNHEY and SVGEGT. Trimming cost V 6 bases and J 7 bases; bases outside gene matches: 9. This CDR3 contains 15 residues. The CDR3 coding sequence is TGTGCCAGCAGAAACGCAAGGGGGCCCAATTCACCCCTCCACTTT. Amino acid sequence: CASRNARGPNSPLHF.

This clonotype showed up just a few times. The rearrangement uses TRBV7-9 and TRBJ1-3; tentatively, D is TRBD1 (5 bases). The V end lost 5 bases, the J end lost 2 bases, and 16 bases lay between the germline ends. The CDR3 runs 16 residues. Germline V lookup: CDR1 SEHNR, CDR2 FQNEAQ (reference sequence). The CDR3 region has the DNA TGTGCCAGCAGCCCCAGGGATACAAAGACTGGAAACACCATATATTTT. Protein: CASSPRDTKTGNTIYF. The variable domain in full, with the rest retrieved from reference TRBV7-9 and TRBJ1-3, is DTGVSQNPRHKITKRGQNVTFRCDPISEHNRLYWYRQTLGQGPEFLTYFQNEAQLEKSRLLSDRFSAERPKGSFSTLEIQRTEQGDSAMYLCASSPRDTKTGNTIYFGEGSWLTVV.

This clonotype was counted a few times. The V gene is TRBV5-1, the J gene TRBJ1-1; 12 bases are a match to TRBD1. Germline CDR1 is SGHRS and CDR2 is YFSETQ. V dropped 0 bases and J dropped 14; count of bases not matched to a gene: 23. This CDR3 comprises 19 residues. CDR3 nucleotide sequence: TGCGCCAGCAGCTTGGACCCGGACGGGACAGGGGGCGTCGGAGGGAGAACATTCTTT. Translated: CASSLDPDGTGGVGGRTFF.

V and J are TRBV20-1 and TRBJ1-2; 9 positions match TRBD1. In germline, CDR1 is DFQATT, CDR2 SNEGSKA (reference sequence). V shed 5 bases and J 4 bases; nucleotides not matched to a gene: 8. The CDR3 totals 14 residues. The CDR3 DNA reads TGCAGTGCTTCGGACAGGGGCAGTGGCTATGGCTACACCTTC. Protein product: CSASDRGSGYGYTF.

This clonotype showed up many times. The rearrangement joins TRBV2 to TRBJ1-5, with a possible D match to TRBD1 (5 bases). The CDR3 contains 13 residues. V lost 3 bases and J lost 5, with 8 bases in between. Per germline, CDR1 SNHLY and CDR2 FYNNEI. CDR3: CASSEQGDQPQHF. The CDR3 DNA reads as TGTGCCAGCAGTGAGCAGGGAGATCAGCCCCAGCATTTT.

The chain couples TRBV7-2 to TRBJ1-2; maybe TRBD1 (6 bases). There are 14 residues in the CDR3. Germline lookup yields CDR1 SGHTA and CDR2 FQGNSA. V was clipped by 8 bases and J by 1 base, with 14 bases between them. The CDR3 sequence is CASAPDRDNYGYTF. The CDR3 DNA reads TGTGCCAGCGCGCCGGACAGAGATAACTATGGCTACACCTTC.

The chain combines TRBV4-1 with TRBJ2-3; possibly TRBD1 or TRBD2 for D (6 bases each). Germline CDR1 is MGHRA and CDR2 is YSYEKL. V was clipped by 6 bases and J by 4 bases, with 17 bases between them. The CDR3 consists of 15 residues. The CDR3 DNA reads TGCGCCAGCAGGTCCCCCGGGGGCTTGGCAGATACGCAGTATTTT. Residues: CASRSPGGLADTQYF.

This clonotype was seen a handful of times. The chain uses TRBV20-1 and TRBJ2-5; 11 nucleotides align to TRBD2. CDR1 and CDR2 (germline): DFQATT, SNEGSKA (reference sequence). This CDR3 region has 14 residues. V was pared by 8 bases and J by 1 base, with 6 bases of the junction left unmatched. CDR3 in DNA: TGCAGTACTCGGACTAGCGGGTTCCAAGAGACCCAGTACTTC. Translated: CSTRTSGFQETQYF.

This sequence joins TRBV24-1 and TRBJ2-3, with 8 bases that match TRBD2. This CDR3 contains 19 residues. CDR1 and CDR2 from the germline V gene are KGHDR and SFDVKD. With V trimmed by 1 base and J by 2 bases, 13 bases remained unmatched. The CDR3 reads CATSDFNWLAGDLTDTQYF. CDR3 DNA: TGTGCCACCAGTGATTTTAATTGGCTAGCGGGTGACCTCACAGATACGCAGTATTTT.

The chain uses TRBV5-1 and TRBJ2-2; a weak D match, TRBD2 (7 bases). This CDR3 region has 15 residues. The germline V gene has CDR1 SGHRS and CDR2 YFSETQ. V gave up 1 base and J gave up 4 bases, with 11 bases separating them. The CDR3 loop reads CASSLRGAPTGELFF. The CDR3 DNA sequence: TGCGCCAGCAGCTTGCGGGGGGCGCCCACCGGGGAGCTGTTTTTT.

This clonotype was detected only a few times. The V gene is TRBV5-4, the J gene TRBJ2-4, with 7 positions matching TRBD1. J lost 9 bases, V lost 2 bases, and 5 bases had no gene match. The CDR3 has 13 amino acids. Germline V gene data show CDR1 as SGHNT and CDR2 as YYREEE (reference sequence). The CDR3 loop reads CASSLTGERIQYF. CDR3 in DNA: TGTGCCAGCAGCTTAACAGGGGAACGCATTCAGTACTTC.

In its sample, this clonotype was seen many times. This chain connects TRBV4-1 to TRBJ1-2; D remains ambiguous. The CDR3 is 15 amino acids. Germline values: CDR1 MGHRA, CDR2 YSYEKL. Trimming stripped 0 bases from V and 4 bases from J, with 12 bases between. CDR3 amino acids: CASSQDTAPGYGYTF. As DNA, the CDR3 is TGCGCCAGCAGCCAAGATACGGCCCCGGGCTATGGCTACACCTTC.

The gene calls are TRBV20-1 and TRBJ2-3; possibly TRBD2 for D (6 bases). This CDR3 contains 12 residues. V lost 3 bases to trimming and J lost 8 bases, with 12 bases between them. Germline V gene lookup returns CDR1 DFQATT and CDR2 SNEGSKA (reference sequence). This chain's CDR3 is CSASGEAVTQYF. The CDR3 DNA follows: TGCAGTGCTAGTGGGGAGGCTGTTACGCAGTATTTT.

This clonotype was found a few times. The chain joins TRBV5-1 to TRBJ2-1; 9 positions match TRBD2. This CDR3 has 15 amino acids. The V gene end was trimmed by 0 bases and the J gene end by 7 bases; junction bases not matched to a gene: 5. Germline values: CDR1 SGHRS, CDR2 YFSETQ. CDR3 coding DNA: TGCGCCAGCAGCTTGGTGCGGACTAGCGATAATGAGCAGTTCTTC. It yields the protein CASSLVRTSDNEQFF.

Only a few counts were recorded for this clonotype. The CDR3 region is CASRTSEDYGYTF. For the CDR3, the DNA is TGTGCCAGCAGGACCTCAGAGGACTATGGCTACACCTTC. The chain has TRBV28 and TRBJ1-2; D is undetermined. Germline V gene sequence: CDR1 MDHEN, CDR2 SYDVKM. This CDR3 has 13 amino acids. Trimming pared 6 bases from V and 3 bases from J, leaving 11 bases between.

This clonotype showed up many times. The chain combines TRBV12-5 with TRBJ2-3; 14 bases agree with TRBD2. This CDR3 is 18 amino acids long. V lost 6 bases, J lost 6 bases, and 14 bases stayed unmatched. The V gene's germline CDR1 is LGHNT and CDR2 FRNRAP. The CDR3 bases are TGTGCTAGTGGGACCGGGACTAGCGGGGGTCTTTTTATGGATACGCAGTATTTT. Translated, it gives CASGTGTSGGLFMDTQYF.

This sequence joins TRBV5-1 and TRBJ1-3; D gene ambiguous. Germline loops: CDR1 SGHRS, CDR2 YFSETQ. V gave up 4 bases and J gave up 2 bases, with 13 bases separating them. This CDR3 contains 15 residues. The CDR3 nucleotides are TGCGCCAGCAGCCACGGAGTGGCAGCTGGAAACACCATATATTTT. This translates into CASSHGVAAGNTIYF.

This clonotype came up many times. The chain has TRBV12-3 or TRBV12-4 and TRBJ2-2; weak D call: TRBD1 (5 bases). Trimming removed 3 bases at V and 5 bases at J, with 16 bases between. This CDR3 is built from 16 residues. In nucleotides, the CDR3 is TGTGCCAGCAGTTTCGTAAGGGGCTTACGGACCGGGGAGCTGTTTTTT. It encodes CASSFVRGLRTGELFF.

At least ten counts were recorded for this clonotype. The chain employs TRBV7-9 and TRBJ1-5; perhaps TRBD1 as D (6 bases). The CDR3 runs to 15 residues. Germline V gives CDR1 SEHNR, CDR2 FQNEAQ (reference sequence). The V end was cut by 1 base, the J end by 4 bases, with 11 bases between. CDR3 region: CASSLGQGHNQPQHF. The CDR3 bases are TGTGCCAGCAGCTTAGGGCAGGGGCATAATCAGCCCCAGCATTTT.

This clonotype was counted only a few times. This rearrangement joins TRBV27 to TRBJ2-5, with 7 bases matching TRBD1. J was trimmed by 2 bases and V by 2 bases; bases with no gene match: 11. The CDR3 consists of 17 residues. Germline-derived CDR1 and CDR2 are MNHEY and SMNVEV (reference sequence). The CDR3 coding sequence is TGTGCCAGCAGTTTACGGAACAGGGGTAATCCTCAAGAGACCCAGTACTTC. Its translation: CASSLRNRGNPQETQYF.

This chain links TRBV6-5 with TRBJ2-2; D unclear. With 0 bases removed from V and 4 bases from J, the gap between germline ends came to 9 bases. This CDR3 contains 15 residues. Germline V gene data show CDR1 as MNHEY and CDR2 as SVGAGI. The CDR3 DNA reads TGTGCCAGCAGTTACTCGATCCTCTTCACCGGGGAGCTGTTTTTT. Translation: CASSYSILFTGELFF.